One sample yielded the 14 T cell receptor beta chains listed below, sequenced in a study of T cells in Graves' hyperthyroidism and ophthalmopathy. The CDR3 regions of TCR beta were amplified from RNA transcripts. When the TCR CDR3 underwent first-round RT-PCR, the HTBI primer set was used. MiXCR, applied by TCRdb to the multiplex PCR reads, yields one record per CDR3 protein. Of around 380,000 distinct CDR3 sequences in the sample, roughly 12% were seen once. Sequenced material: blood. These receptors were obtained from a man aged 25 to 40 with Graves' hyperthyroidism that later progressed to Graves' ophthalmopathy.

Regarding this clonotype: A much larger clone is a single base away; this may be a read error. V gene TRBV12-3 or TRBV12-4 combines with J gene TRBJ2-2; TRBD1 agrees at 8 bases. Trimming removed 5 bases from V and 6 bases from J; junction bases left unmatched: 2. The CDR3 spans 13 residues. DNA of the CDR3: TGTGCCAGCAGTAGGACAGGGTCCGGGGAGCTGTTTTTT. Translating gives CASSRTGSGELFF.

Many counts were recorded for this clonotype. The CDR3 is CASGLVVARGSYEQYF. As DNA, the CDR3 is TGTGCTAGTGGTTTGGTAGTCGCCAGGGGCTCCTACGAGCAGTACTTC. The J gene is TRBJ2-7, the V gene TRBV12-5; tentatively, D is TRBD1 (6 bases). The CDR3 runs 16 residues. Trimming left V 0 bases short and J 0 bases short, with 12 bases between. Per the germline V gene, CDR1 is LGHNT and CDR2 is FRNRAP.

This clonotype was seen at least ten times. The chain links TRBV5-1 to TRBJ1-1; D is uncertain. The V gene's germline CDR1 is SGHRS and CDR2 YFSETQ. The CDR3 runs to 14 residues. V lost 0 bases and J 7 bases, leaving 13 bases between the germline ends. CDR3 in amino acids: CASSLAGGKFEAFF. The CDR3 DNA is TGCGCCAGCAGCTTGGCCGGAGGGAAATTTGAAGCTTTCTTT. The variable domain in full, with the rest retrieved from reference TRBV5-1 and TRBJ1-1, is KAGVTQTPRYLIKTRGQQVTLSCSPISGHRSVSWYQQTPGQGLQFLFEYFSETQRNKGNFPGRFSGRQFSNSRSEMNVSTLELGDSALYLCASSLAGGKFEAFFGQGTRLTVV.

This clonotype was observed at least ten times. The J gene is TRBJ2-7, the V gene TRBV2; D gene uncertain. The germline gives CDR1 SNHLY, CDR2 FYNNEI. Between the trimmed V and J ends, which lost 6 bases and 2 bases, there was a span of 8 bases. The CDR3 runs 12 residues. The CDR3 sequence is CASRPDTYEQYF. In DNA form, the CDR3 reads TGTGCCAGCAGACCCGACACCTACGAGCAGTACTTC. Filled out from reference TRBV2 and TRBJ2-7, the complete variable domain reads EPEVTQTPSHQVTQMGQEVILRCVPISNHLYFYWYRQILGQKVEFLVSFYNNEISEKSEIFDDQFSVERPDGSNFTLKIRSTKLEDSAMYFCASRPDTYEQYFGPGTRLTVT.

This clonotype was counted at least ten times. The chain couples TRBV28 to TRBJ1-3; D is undetermined. Germline CDR1 MDHEN, CDR2 SYDVKM. The CDR3 is made up of 16 amino acids. The ends were cut back, 8 bases at V and 0 bases at J, with 17 bases in the middle. CDR3 in amino acids: CASAPGDGSSGNTIYF. The CDR3 region has the DNA TGTGCCAGCGCCCCAGGCGACGGCTCCTCTGGAAACACCATATATTTT. The whole variable domain, remainder taken from reference TRBV28 and TRBJ1-3, is DVKVTQSSRYLVKRTGEKVFLECVQDMDHENMFWYRQDPGLGLRLIYFSYDVKMKEKGDIPEGYSVSREKKERFSLILESASTNQTSMYLCASAPGDGSSGNTIYFGEGSWLTVV.

This sequence joins TRBV18 and TRBJ1-2; no clear D gene. This CDR3 has 14 amino acids. Germline V gives CDR1 KGHSH, CDR2 LQKENI. The germline V and J ends were trimmed by 5 bases and 5 bases, with 15 bases remaining between them. CDR3 bases: TGTGCCAGCTCAAGCAGGACTGCATCGTATGGCTACACCTTC. It codes for CASSSRTASYGYTF.

At least ten counts were recorded for this clonotype. The chain recombines TRBV20-1 with TRBJ2-1; D is unresolved. CDR3 length: 13 residues. CDR1 DFQATT and CDR2 SNEGSKA come from the germline V gene (reference sequence). The V gene lost 3 bases and the J gene lost 1 base, with 7 bases spanning the gap. DNA for the CDR3: TGCAGTGCTAGTCGGCAGTCCTACAATGAGCAGTTCTTC. Encoded protein: CSASRQSYNEQFF.

As concerns this clonotype: A read error may explain this, as a much larger clone is one base away. The CDR3 reads CSAREPGQGAEEQFF. The CDR3 DNA reads as TGCAGTGCTAGGGAACCGGGACAGGGGGCTGAGGAGCAGTTCTTC. The chain links TRBV20-1 to TRBJ2-1, with 12 positions matching TRBD1. The CDR3 is made up of 15 amino acids. V dropped 3 bases and J dropped 10; count of bases not matched to a gene: 10. The germline V gene has CDR1 DFQATT and CDR2 SNEGSKA (reference sequence).

This clonotype was seen repeatedly, ten times or more. The chain employs TRBV12-3 or TRBV12-4 and TRBJ1-2; D may be TRBD1 (6 bases). Trimming removed 5 bases from V and 8 bases from J, with 18 bases in between. This CDR3 is 14 amino acids long. The CDR3 is CASSPTGPTGGYTF. DNA of the CDR3: TGTGCCAGCAGTCCTACAGGGCCGACGGGGGGCTACACCTTC.

The table lists this clonotype with many counts. This chain joins TRBV12-3 or TRBV12-4 and TRBJ2-7, with no clear D. V lost 6 bases and J 4 bases, leaving 13 bases between the germline ends. CDR3 length equals 13 residues. The CDR3: CASRSSPVYEQYF. CDR3 nucleotide sequence: TGTGCCAGCAGGAGCTCACCCGTTTACGAGCAGTACTTC.

The V call is TRBV10-3, the J call TRBJ1-4, with 8 bases matching TRBD1. V lost 10 bases to trimming and J lost 4 bases; unmatched junction nucleotides: 5. The CDR3 runs 13 residues. CDR1 and CDR2 (germline): ENHRY, SYGVKD. The CDR3 DNA reads as TGTGCCACCACAGGGGGATTTAATGAAAAACTGTTTTTT. It yields the protein CATTGGFNEKLFF.

The CDR3 loop reads CASSYLGLGVNQPQHF. CDR3 nucleotide sequence: TGTGCCAGCAGTTACCTTGGGTTGGGGGTAAATCAGCCCCAGCATTTT. The genes are TRBV28 and TRBJ1-5; maybe TRBD1 (5 bases). The germline gives CDR1 MDHEN, CDR2 SYDVKM. Trimming stripped 4 bases from V and 4 bases from J, with 17 bases between. The CDR3 length is 16 residues.

This clonotype was seen at least ten times. This chain uses TRBV20-1 with TRBJ2-7; D may be TRBD1 (6 bases). The CDR3 contains 15 residues. V was shortened by 0 bases and J by 2 bases, with 14 bases between the two germline ends. Germline lookup yields CDR1 DFQATT and CDR2 SNEGSKA (reference sequence). The CDR3 region is CSARDNGQSAYEQYF. The CDR3 coding sequence is TGCAGTGCTAGAGACAATGGACAGTCTGCCTACGAGCAGTACTTC.

As for this clonotype: A much bigger clone sits one base away, suggesting this may be a read error. Written as DNA, the CDR3 is TGTGCCAGCAGCGCTTGGGGAAACACTGAAGCTTTCTTT. Translating gives CASSAWGNTEAFF. This rearrangement joins TRBV9 to TRBJ1-1; D remains ambiguous. V lost 3 bases, J lost 2 bases, and 8 bases lay in between. Germline CDR1 and CDR2: SGDLS and YYNGEE. The length of the CDR3 is 13 residues.